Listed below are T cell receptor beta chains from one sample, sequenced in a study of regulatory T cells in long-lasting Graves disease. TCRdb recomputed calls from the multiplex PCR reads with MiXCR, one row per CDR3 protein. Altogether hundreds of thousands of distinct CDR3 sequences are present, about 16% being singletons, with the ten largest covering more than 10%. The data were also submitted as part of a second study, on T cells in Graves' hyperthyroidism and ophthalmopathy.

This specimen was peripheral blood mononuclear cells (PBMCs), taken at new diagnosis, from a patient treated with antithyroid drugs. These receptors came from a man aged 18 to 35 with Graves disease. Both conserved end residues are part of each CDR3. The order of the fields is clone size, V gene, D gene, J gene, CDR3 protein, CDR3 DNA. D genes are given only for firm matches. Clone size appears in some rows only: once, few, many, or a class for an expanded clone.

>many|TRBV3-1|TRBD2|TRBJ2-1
CASSSGLAGGFNEQFF
TGTGCCAGCAGCAGCGGACTAGCGGGAGGGTTTAATGAGCAGTTCTTC
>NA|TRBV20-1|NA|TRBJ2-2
CSATSGPTGELFF
TGCAGTGCGACGTCGGGGCCCACCGGGGAGCTGTTTTTT
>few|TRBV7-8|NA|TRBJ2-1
CASSLAEGWGPSSYNEQFF
TGTGCCAGCAGCTTAGCGGAGGGTTGGGGCCCTAGCTCCTACAATGAGCAGTTCTTC
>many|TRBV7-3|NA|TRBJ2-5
CASSLNGGTGQETQYF
TGTGCCAGCAGCTTAAATGGGGGGACTGGCCAAGAGACCCAGTACTTC
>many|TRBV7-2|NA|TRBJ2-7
CASSLGRSRRSEQYF
TGTGCCAGCAGCTTAGGTCGGTCCAGGAGGTCCGAGCAGTACTTC
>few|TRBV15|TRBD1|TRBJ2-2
CATSSDRGLGRRTGELFF
TGTGCCACCAGCAGTGACAGGGGGCTGGGTCGTAGGACCGGGGAGCTGTTTTTT
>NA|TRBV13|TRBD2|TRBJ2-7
CASSLGGGSTYEQYF
TGTGCCAGCAGCTTAGGGGGGGGGAGCACCTACGAGCAGTACTTC
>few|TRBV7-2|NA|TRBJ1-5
CASSLGLNRGRPQHF
TGTGCCAGCAGCTTAGGGCTGAACCGGGGACGGCCCCAGCATTTT
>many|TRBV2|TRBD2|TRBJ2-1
CASTRTSGINEQFF
TGTGCCAGTACAAGGACTAGCGGGATTAATGAGCAGTTCTTC
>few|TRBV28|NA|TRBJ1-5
CASSDNREDQPQHF
TGTGCCAGCAGTGACAACAGGGAGGATCAGCCCCAGCATTTT
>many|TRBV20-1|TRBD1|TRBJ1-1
CSARDWQGGTEAFF
TGCAGTGCTAGAGATTGGCAGGGGGGCACTGAAGCTTTCTTT
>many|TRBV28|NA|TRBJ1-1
CASRDGGTEAFF
TGTGCCAGCAGAGATGGGGGGACTGAAGCTTTCTTT
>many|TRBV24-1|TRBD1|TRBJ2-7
CAIGTGAYEQYF
TGTGCCATCGGGACAGGTGCCTACGAGCAGTACTTC
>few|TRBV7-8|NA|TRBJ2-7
CASSLAFTAYEQYF
TGTGCCAGCAGCTTAGCGTTCACGGCCTACGAGCAGTACTTC
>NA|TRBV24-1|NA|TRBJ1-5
CATSARGASPERSNQPQHF
TGTGCCACCAGTGCCAGGGGTGCCAGCCCCGAACGAAGCAATCAGCCCCAGCATTTT
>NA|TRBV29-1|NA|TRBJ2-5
CSVPLGQIETQYF
TGCAGCGTTCCCTTAGGGCAGATAGAGACCCAGTACTTC